The entry that follows covers one TCR beta chain sequence. The target antigen is unknown. The source of the sample is a study of T-cell reconstitution after alpha-beta-depleted transplantation in children. Study-wide results and caveats: At the one-year point after transplant, T-cell counts and TCRbeta diversity were found to come mostly from T cells that had been newly produced.

This sample's TCRbeta library carried unique molecular identifier barcodes. TCRdb re-called the PCR reads through MiXCR, storing one row per CDR3 protein. This sample carries approximately 110,000 distinct CDR3 sequences, 20% to 25% of them seen once, and the ten largest clones take under 12%. V lost 8 bases, J lost 11 bases, and 13 bases lay in between. Germline assignment: CDR1 SQVTM and CDR2 ANQGSEA. CDR3 size: 10 residues. The origin of this receptor is a male patient aged 2 to 10 who had a stem cell transplant for chronic granulomatous disease, so the T cells may come from the graft donor. The chain is built from TRBV29-1 and TRBJ2-1; no definite D call. Material: PBMCs, mostly from graft donor cells, obtained 180 days after TCRalphabeta/CD19-depleted stem cell transplant. CDR3 in amino acids: CSFRGDQQFF. Here the CDR3 DNA reads TGCAGCTTCCGCGGTGATCAGCAGTTCTTC.